One sample yielded the 28 T cell receptor beta chains listed below, sequenced in a study of T-cell reconstitution after alpha-beta-depleted transplantation in children. Unique molecular identifiers were incorporated when the TCRbeta library was constructed. TCRdb redid the calling of the PCR reads with MiXCR, one entry per CDR3 protein. The sample records a few hundred thousand distinct CDR3 sequences, around 20% being singletons. The sample in question was PBMCs from the stem cell graft donor, obtained from the stem cell graft. These receptors were taken from a human donor who donated a stem cell graft to a child with acute myeloid leukemia.

V gene TRBV21-1 combines with J gene TRBJ2-1; the listed D gene, TRBD2, was not tested against the DNA. TRBV21-1 is assigned pseudogene status. The CDR3 is 15 amino acids. The CDR3 spells CASRVQRESYNEQFF. CDR3 bases: TGTGCCAGCAGGGTTCAGCGGGAGAGTTACAATGAGCAGTTCTTC.

This clonotype was counted only a few times. The CDR3 bases are TGTGCCAGCAGCCAAGACTCCGACAGGGGGAATCAGCCCCAGCATTTT. Its protein product is CASSQDSDRGNQPQHF. This chain connects TRBV4-2 to TRBJ1-5, with TRBD1 identical over 9 bases. Germline-derived CDR1 and CDR2 are LGHNA and YNFKEQ. CDR3 length: 16 residues. The V gene end was trimmed by 0 bases and the J gene end by 4 bases; junction bases not matched to a gene: 4.

This chain joins TRBV6-5 and TRBJ2-7; D is unresolved. The CDR3 length is 15 residues. Trimming pared 2 bases from V and 2 bases from J, leaving 13 bases between. The V gene's germline CDR1 is MNHEY and CDR2 SVGAGI. The CDR3 here is CASSYGFGATYEQYF. The CDR3 DNA reads as TGTGCCAGCAGTTACGGATTTGGAGCGACCTACGAGCAGTACTTC.

This chain links TRBV12-3 or TRBV12-4 with TRBJ2-1, with 7 bases matching TRBD2. After removal of 6 bases from V and 1 base from J, the junction contained 6 bases not matched to a gene. This CDR3 is 15 amino acids long. This CDR3 is CASSAGGESYNEQFF. As DNA, the CDR3 is TGTGCCAGCAGCGCTGGGGGGGAGTCCTACAATGAGCAGTTCTTC.

The J gene is TRBJ2-1, the V gene TRBV5-1; 13 nucleotides match TRBD2. Germline CDR1 SGHRS, CDR2 YFSETQ. J lost 7 bases, V lost 7 bases, and 11 bases had no gene match. The CDR3 is 16 residues long. CDR3 coding DNA: TGCGCCAGCTCACCGCCGGGACTAGCGGGGATGAATGAGCAGTTCTTC. Protein sequence: CASSPPGLAGMNEQFF.

This clonotype was counted many times. The J gene is TRBJ1-2, the V gene TRBV2, with D unclear. The length of the CDR3 is 14 residues. CDR1 is SNHLY, CDR2 FYNNEI, per germline. V was cut by 2 bases and J by 3 bases, with 10 bases left in between. Written as DNA, the CDR3 is TGTGCCAGCAGTGAAAACAATTATTACTATGGCTACACCTTC. This sequence encodes CASSENNYYYGYTF.

The chain combines TRBV20-1 with TRBJ2-1; D is perhaps TRBD2 (6 bases). The CDR3 runs 15 residues. Germline V lookup: CDR1 DFQATT, CDR2 SNEGSKA (reference sequence). V was clipped by 3 bases and J by 8 bases, with 20 bases between them. In DNA form, the CDR3 reads TGCAGTGCTAGTCAGGGACTCACCTTGGTAGATGAGCAGTTCTTC. It is translated as CSASQGLTLVDEQFF.

This clonotype turned up a few times. The chain recombines TRBV20-1 with TRBJ2-7; no firm D call. Germline V gene data show CDR1 as DFQATT and CDR2 as SNEGSKA (reference sequence). The CDR3 totals 13 residues. V lost 6 bases, J lost 0 bases, and 12 bases lay in between. CDR3 sequence (DNA): TGCAGTGCCTTCGACCGATCCTCCTACGAGCAGTACTTC. Translated: CSAFDRSSYEQYF.

This clonotype was counted only a few times. V gene TRBV29-1 combines with J gene TRBJ1-2; D call uncertain. V dropped 3 bases and J dropped 7 bases, with 9 bases sitting between them. The V gene's germline CDR1 is SQVTM and CDR2 ANQGSEA. The CDR3 runs to 11 residues. This CDR3 is CSVERPGGYTF. CDR3 in DNA: TGCAGCGTTGAGAGACCGGGTGGCTACACCTTC.

This clonotype has only a few counts. The chain joins TRBV12-3 or TRBV12-4 to TRBJ2-1; possibly TRBD2 for D (6 bases). The V gene lost 1 base and the J gene lost 12 bases, with 19 bases spanning the gap. This CDR3 has 15 residues. The CDR3: CASSLGTGRGPSQFF. CDR3 bases: TGTGCCAGCAGTTTAGGTACGGGGCGGGGCCCATCGCAGTTCTTC.

The chain carries TRBV3-1 and TRBJ2-5; weak D call: TRBD1 (5 bases). The V end lost 1 base, the J end lost 4 bases, and 13 bases lay between the germline ends. Germline V gives CDR1 LGHDT, CDR2 YNNKEL (reference sequence). CDR3 size: 15 residues. CDR3 sequence (DNA): TGTGCCAGCAGCCAAGGTCCGGGTAGGGGAGAGACCCAGTACTTC. Its translation: CASSQGPGRGETQYF.

In this sample, this clonotype turned up a few times. The chain combines TRBV27 with TRBJ2-3; the D is unclear. V lost 6 bases and J 2 bases, leaving 6 bases between the germline ends. This CDR3 comprises 12 residues. Germline CDR1 reads MNHEY; CDR2 reads SMNVEV (reference sequence). CDR3 protein: CASSSYTDTQYF. For the CDR3, the DNA is TGTGCCAGCAGCTCGTACACAGATACGCAGTATTTT.

A few counts support this clonotype. The chain uses TRBV21-1 and TRBJ1-2; the table's D gene call, TRBD1, was not cross checked with the DNA. TRBV21-1 is a pseudogene segment. The CDR3 sequence is 14 residues long. CDR3 in amino acids: CASSVDIPLYGYTF. The CDR3 DNA reads as TGTGCCAGCAGCGTGGACATTCCTCTCTATGGCTACACCTTC.

This clonotype was found a few times. This sequence joins TRBV7-2 and TRBJ2-5, with D possibly TRBD1 on 5 matching bases. V was cut by 0 bases and J by 5 bases, with 10 bases left in between. Germline CDR1 reads SGHTA; CDR2 reads FQGNSA. The CDR3 is 14 amino acids. The CDR3 DNA sequence: TGTGCCAGCAGCTTAGCCAGGGCCGGGGAGACCCAGTACTTC. Its translation is CASSLARAGETQYF.

In its sample, this clonotype was seen a few times. This rearrangement joins TRBV6-5 to TRBJ1-6, with unresolved D. CDR1 MNHEY and CDR2 SVGAGI come from the germline V gene. V was shortened by 0 bases and J by 13 bases, with 19 bases between the two germline ends. The length of the CDR3 is 16 residues. The CDR3 bases are TGTGCCAGCAGTTACTCGATTCCCATCGGGTCTGGGCCCCTCCACTTT. Translating gives CASSYSIPIGSGPLHF.

This clonotype was seen a few times. Here the CDR3 reads CATSRGNRGLEADTQYF. CDR3 nucleotides: TGTGCCACCAGCAGGGGTAACAGGGGGCTCGAAGCAGATACGCAGTATTTT. The chain employs TRBV15 and TRBJ2-3; 9 bases are a match to TRBD1. V was pared by 3 bases and J by 4 bases, with 11 bases of the junction left unmatched. This CDR3 comprises 17 residues. CDR1 and CDR2 (germline): LNHNV, YYDKDF (reference sequence).

The chain combines TRBV7-3 with TRBJ2-1, with D uncertain. This CDR3 comprises 12 residues. With 5 bases removed from V and 12 bases from J, the gap between germline ends came to 14 bases. CDR1 is SGHTA, CDR2 FQGTGA, per germline. The CDR3 DNA sequence: TGTGCCAGCAGCCGCCTAGGATCCGGGCAGTTCTTC. Its protein product is CASSRLGSGQFF.

The chain combines TRBV20-1 with TRBJ2-7; no firm D call. V was clipped by 3 bases and J by 0 bases, with 12 bases between them. Per germline, CDR1 DFQATT and CDR2 SNEGSKA (reference sequence). This CDR3 has 14 residues. The CDR3 region is CSASVSRSSYEQYF. CDR3 DNA sequence: TGCAGTGCTAGTGTTAGTAGGAGCTCCTACGAGCAGTACTTC.

This clonotype was counted a few times. This chain joins TRBV7-2 and TRBJ2-3; 7 nucleotides line up with TRBD2. The V and J ends lost 4 bases and 8 bases, in that order; junction bases with no gene match: 18. The CDR3 runs to 17 residues. Germline V gene data show CDR1 as SGHTA and CDR2 as FQGNSA. The CDR3 bases are TGTGCCAGCAGCTCTTCAAGCGGGAAGCTATCCATGGGTACGCAGTATTTT. Its protein is CASSSSSGKLSMGTQYF. Complete variable domain (other parts from reference TRBV7-2 and TRBJ2-3): GAGVSQSPSNKVTEKGKDVELRCDPISGHTALYWYRQSLGQGLEFLIYFQGNSAPDKSGLPSDRFSAERTGGSVSTLTIQRTQQEDSAVYLCASSSSSGKLSMGTQYFGPGTRLTVL.

This chain uses TRBV20-1 with TRBJ2-1; D might be TRBD2 (6 bases). The CDR3 has 15 amino acids. Germline V gene data show CDR1 as DFQATT and CDR2 as SNEGSKA (reference sequence). The germline V and J ends were trimmed by 5 bases and 2 bases, with 16 bases remaining between them. The CDR3 loop is CSAGNQIAAYNEQFF. In DNA, the CDR3 is TGCAGTGCTGGCAATCAGATAGCGGCCTACAATGAGCAGTTCTTC.

Ten or more counts support this clonotype. J is TRBJ2-1 and V is TRBV12-3 or TRBV12-4; TRBD2 aligns across 14 bases. The CDR3 extends over 13 amino acids. Losses at the gene ends were 7 bases for V and 12 bases for J; bases not matched to a gene: 5. CDR3: CASIGLAGGPQFF. In nucleotides, the CDR3 is TGTGCCAGCATTGGACTAGCGGGAGGCCCGCAGTTCTTC.

This clonotype was detected only a few times. V gene TRBV5-1 combines with J gene TRBJ2-7; 8 positions match TRBD2. There are 14 residues in the CDR3. Per the germline V gene, CDR1 is SGHRS and CDR2 is YFSETQ. With 0 bases clipped from V and 5 bases from J, the junction kept 4 bases outside the gene matches. The CDR3 DNA is TGCGCCAGCAGCTTGGAAGCGGGAGCTCACGAGCAGTACTTC. It is translated as CASSLEAGAHEQYF.

The V gene is TRBV19, the J gene TRBJ1-5, with D possibly TRBD1 on 5 matching bases. Trimming stripped 6 bases from V and 0 bases from J, with 18 bases between. The CDR3 covers 17 residues. Germline CDR1 is LNHDA and CDR2 is SQIVND (reference sequence). The CDR3 DNA is TGTGCCAGTAGCGGGACTAAGTTTTTTTATAGCAATCAGCCCCAGCATTTT. The encoded protein is CASSGTKFFYSNQPQHF.

This clonotype was seen a few times. This chain connects TRBV28 to TRBJ2-7; D may be TRBD2 (6 bases). Germline V gene data show CDR1 as MDHEN and CDR2 as SYDVKM. V shed 3 bases and J shed 2 bases, with 17 bases lying between them. The CDR3 consists of 16 residues. This CDR3 is CASSFPGRTLTYEQYF. CDR3 coding DNA: TGTGCCAGCAGTTTCCCCGGGAGAACCTTAACCTACGAGCAGTACTTC.

V gene TRBV7-2 combines with J gene TRBJ1-6; 10 bases map to TRBD1. The germline V gene encodes CDR1 SGHTA and CDR2 FQGNSA. The CDR3 sequence is 16 residues long. J gave up 7 bases and V 4 bases, and 7 bases lay outside the gene matches. CDR3 region: CASSSKSGQGNSPLHF. The CDR3 region has the DNA TGTGCCAGCAGCTCTAAATCGGGACAGGGGAATTCACCCCTCCACTTT.

This clonotype showed up just a few times. The CDR3 reads CSARGPSEELFF. Written as DNA, the CDR3 is TGCAGTGCTAGGGGCCCCTCGGAGGAACTGTTTTTT. The chain joins TRBV20-1 to TRBJ1-4; the D is unclear. The CDR3 contains 12 residues. In germline, CDR1 is DFQATT, CDR2 SNEGSKA (reference sequence). The V end was cut by 3 bases, the J end by 12 bases, with 14 bases between.

This clonotype was seen at least ten times. The chain combines TRBV10-2 with TRBJ2-7; D not certain. V was pared by 0 bases and J by 2 bases, with 11 bases between. Germline loops: CDR1 WSHSY, CDR2 SAAADI. This CDR3 spans 15 amino acids. DNA of the CDR3: TGCGCCAGCAGTGAGTCGAATGGGTTTCCCTACGAGCAGTACTTC. It specifies CASSESNGFPYEQYF.

The J gene is TRBJ2-1, the V gene TRBV7-9; 16 bases are a match to TRBD2. Germline CDR1 and CDR2: SEHNR and FQNEAQ (reference sequence). V lost 5 bases, J lost 11 bases, and 12 bases stayed unmatched. The CDR3 spans 17 residues. The CDR3: CASSPRGTSGRGWQQFF. CDR3 nucleotides: TGTGCCAGCAGCCCCAGGGGGACTAGCGGGAGGGGCTGGCAGCAGTTCTTC.